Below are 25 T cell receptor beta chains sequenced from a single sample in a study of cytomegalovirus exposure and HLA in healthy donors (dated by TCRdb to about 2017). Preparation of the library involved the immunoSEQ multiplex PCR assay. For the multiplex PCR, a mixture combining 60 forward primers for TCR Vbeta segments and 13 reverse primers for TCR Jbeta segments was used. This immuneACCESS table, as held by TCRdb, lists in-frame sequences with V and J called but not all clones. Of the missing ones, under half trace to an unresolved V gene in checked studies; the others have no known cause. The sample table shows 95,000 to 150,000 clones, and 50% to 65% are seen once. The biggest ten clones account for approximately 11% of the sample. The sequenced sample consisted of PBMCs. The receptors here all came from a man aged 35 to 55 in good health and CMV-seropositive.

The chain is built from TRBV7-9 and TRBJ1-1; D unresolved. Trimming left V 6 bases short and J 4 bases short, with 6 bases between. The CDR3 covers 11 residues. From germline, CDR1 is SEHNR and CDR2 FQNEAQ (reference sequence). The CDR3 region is CASRFFTEAFF. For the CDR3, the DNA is TGTGCCAGCAGATTCTTCACTGAAGCTTTCTTT. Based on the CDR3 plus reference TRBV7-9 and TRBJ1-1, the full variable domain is DTGVSQNPRHKITKRGQNVTFRCDPISEHNRLYWYRQTLGQGPEFLTYFQNEAQLEKSRLLSDRFSAERPKGSFSTLEIQRTEQGDSAMYLCASRFFTEAFFGQGTRLTVV.

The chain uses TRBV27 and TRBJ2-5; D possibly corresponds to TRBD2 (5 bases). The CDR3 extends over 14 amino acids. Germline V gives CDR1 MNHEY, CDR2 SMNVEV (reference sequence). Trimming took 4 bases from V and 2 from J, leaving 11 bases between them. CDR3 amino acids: CASSSGLLQETQYF. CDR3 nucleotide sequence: TGTGCCAGCAGTTCTGGACTGTTACAAGAGACCCAGTACTTC.

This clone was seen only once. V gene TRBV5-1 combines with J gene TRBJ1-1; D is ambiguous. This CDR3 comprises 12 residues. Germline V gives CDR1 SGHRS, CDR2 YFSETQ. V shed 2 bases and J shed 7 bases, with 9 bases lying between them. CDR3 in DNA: TGCGCCAGCAGCTTCGTGCGTGGTGAAGCTTTCTTT. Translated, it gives CASSFVRGEAFF. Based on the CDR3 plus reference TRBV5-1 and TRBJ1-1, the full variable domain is KAGVTQTPRYLIKTRGQQVTLSCSPISGHRSVSWYQQTPGQGLQFLFEYFSETQRNKGNFPGRFSGRQFSNSRSEMNVSTLELGDSALYLCASSFVRGEAFFGQGTRLTVV.

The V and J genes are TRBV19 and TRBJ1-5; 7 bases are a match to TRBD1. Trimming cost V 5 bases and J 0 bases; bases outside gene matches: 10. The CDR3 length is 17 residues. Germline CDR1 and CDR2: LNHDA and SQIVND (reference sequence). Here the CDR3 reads CASSASGQKYSNQPQHF. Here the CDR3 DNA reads TGTGCCAGTAGTGCCTCGGGACAGAAATATAGCAATCAGCCCCAGCATTTT.

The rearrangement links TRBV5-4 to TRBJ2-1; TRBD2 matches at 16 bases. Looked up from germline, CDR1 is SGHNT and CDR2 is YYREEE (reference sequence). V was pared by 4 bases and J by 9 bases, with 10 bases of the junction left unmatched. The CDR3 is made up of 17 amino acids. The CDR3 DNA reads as TGTGCCAGCAGCCGCCAGGGGACTAGCGGGAGGGCCGCTGAGCAGTTCTTC. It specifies CASSRQGTSGRAAEQFF.

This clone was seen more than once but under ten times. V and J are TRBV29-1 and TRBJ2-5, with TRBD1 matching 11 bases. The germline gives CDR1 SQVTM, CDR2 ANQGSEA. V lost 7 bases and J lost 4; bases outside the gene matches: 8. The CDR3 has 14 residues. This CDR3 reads CSATGDRGGETQYF. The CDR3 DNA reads TGCAGCGCCACGGGGGACAGGGGGGGAGAGACCCAGTACTTC.

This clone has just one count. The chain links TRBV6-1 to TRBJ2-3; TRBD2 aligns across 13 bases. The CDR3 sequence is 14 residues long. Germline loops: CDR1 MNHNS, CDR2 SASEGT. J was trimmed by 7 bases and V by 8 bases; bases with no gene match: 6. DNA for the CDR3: TGTGCCAGCGGGACGACTAGCGGGGGGTATACGCAGTATTTT. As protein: CASGTTSGGYTQYF.

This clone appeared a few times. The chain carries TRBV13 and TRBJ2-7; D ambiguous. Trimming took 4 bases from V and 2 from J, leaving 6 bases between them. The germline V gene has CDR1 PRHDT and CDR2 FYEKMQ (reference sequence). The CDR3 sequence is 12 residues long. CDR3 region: CASSSEPYEQYF. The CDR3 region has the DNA TGTGCCAGCAGCTCCGAGCCCTACGAGCAGTACTTC.

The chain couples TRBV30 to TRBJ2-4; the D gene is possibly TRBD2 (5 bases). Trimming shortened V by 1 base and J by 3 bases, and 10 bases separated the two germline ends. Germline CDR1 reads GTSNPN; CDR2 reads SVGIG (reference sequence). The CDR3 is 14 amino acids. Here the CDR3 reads CAWSGWSGKNIQYF. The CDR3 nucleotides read TGTGCCTGGAGTGGGTGGAGCGGCAAAAACATTCAGTACTTC.

The CDR3 spells CASRQTSSYEQYF. Written as DNA, the CDR3 is TGTGCCAGCAGACAAACTAGCTCCTACGAGCAGTACTTC. The rearrangement uses TRBV6-5 and TRBJ2-5, with D possibly matching TRBD2 (5 bases). Gene TRBJ2-7 matches the end of the DNA better, so the J call may be wrong. The germline V gene has CDR1 MNHEY and CDR2 SVGAGI. CDR3 length: 13 amino acids.

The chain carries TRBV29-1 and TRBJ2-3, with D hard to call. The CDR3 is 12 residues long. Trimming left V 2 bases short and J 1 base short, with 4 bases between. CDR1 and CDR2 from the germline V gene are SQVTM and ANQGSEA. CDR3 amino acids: CSVEQGTDTQYF. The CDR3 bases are TGCAGCGTTGAACAGGGCACAGATACGCAGTATTTT.

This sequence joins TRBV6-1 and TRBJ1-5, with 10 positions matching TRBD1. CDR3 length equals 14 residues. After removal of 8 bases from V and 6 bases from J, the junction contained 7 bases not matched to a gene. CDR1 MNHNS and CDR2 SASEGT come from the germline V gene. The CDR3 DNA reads TGTGCCAGCTCGACAGGGGGCACAGCTCAGCCCCAGCATTTT. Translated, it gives CASSTGGTAQPQHF.

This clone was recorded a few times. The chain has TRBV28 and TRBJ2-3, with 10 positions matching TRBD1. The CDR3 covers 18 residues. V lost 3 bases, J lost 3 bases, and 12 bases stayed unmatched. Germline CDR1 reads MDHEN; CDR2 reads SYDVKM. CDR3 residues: CASSLAGTGVLGTDTQYF. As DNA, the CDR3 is TGTGCCAGCAGTTTGGCCGGGACAGGGGTCTTAGGGACAGATACGCAGTATTTT.

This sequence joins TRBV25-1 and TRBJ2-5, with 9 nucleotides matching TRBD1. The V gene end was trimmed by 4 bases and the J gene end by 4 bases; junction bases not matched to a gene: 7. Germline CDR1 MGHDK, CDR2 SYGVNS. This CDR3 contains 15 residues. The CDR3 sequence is CASSGPTGGGETQYF. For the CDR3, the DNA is TGTGCCAGCAGTGGGCCGACAGGGGGAGGAGAGACCCAGTACTTC.

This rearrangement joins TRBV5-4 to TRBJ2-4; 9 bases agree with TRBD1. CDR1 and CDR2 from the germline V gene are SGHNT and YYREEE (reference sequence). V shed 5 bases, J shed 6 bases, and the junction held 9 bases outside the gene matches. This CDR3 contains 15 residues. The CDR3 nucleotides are TGTGCCAGCAGGGATACAGGGGGCGACCCAAACATTCAGTACTTC. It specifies CASRDTGGDPNIQYF.

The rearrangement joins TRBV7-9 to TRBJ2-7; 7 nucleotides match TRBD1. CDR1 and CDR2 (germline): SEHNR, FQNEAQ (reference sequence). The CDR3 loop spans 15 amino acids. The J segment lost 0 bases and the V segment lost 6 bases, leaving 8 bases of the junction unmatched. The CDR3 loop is CASSSRQGTSYEQYF. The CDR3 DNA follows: TGTGCCAGCAGTTCACGACAGGGTACCTCCTACGAGCAGTACTTC.

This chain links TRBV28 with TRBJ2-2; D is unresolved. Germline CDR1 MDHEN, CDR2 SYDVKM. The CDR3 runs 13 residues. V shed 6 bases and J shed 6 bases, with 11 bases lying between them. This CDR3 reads CASRNGLSGELFF. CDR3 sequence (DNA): TGTGCCAGCAGAAACGGGTTATCCGGGGAGCTGTTTTTT.

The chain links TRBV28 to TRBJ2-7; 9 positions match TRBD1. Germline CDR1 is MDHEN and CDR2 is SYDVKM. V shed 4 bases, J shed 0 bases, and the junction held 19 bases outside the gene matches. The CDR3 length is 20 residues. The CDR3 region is CASSSAQATAGTGSSYEQYF. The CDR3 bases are TGTGCCAGCAGTTCCGCTCAAGCTACAGCCGGGACAGGGAGCTCCTACGAGCAGTACTTC.

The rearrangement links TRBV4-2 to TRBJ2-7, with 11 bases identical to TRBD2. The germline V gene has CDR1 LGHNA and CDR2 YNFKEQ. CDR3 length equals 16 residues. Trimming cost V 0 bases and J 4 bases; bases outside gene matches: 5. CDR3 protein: CASSQDWGLAAYEQYF. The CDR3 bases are TGTGCCAGCAGCCAAGATTGGGGACTAGCGGCATACGAGCAGTACTTC.

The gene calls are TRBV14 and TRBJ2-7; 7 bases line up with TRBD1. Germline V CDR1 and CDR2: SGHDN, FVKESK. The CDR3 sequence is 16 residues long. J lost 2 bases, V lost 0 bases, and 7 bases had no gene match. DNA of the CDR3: TGTGCCAGCAGCCAAGACGACAGGGTCTACCCCTACGAGCAGTACTTC. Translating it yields CASSQDDRVYPYEQYF.

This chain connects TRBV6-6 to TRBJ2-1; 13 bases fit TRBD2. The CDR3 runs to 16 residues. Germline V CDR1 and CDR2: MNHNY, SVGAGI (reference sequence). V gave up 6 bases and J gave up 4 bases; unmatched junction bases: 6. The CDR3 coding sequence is TGTGCCAGCAGCAGGACTAGCGGGAGCGCTTACAATGAGCAGTTCTTC. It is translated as CASSRTSGSAYNEQFF.

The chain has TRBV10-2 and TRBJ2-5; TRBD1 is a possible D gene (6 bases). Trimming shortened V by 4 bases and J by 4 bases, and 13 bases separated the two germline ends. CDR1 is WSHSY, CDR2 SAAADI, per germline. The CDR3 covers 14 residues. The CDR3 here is CASSVQGLLETQYF. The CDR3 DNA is TGCGCCAGCAGTGTCCAGGGGTTGTTAGAGACCCAGTACTTC.

The DNA of the CDR3 is TGTGCCAGCAGCTTAGGGAGCGGGAACGGTTACGAGCAGTACTTC. Amino acids: CASSLGSGNGYEQYF. V gene TRBV7-2 combines with J gene TRBJ2-7; TRBD2 agrees at 7 bases. The germline CDR1 and CDR2 sequences are SGHTA and FQGNSA. The V segment lost 1 base and the J segment 4 bases; nucleotides outside the gene matches: 7. The CDR3 covers 15 residues.

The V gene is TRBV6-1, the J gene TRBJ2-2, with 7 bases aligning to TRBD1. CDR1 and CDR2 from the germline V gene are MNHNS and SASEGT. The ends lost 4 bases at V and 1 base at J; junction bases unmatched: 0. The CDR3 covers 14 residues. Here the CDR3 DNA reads TGTGCCAGCAGTGGGACAGGGAACACCGGGGAGCTGTTTTTT. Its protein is CASSGTGNTGELFF.

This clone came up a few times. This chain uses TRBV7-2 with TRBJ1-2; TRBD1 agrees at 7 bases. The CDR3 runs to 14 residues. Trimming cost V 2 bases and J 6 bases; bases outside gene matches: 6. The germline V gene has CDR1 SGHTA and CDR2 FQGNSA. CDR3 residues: CASSLPTGRNGYTF. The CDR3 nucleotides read TGTGCCAGCAGCTTACCGACAGGGAGAAATGGCTACACCTTC.